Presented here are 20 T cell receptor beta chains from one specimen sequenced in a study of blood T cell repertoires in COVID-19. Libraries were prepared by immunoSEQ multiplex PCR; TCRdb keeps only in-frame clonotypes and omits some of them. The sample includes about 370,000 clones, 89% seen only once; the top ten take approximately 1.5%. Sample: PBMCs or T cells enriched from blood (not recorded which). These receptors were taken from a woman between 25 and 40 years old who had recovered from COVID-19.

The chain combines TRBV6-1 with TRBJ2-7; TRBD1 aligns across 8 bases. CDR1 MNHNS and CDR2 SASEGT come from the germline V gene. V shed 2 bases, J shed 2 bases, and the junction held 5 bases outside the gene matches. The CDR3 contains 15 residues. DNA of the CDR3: TGTGCCAGCAGTGAACAGGGGGCGCATCCCTACGAGCAGTACTTC. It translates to CASSEQGAHPYEQYF.

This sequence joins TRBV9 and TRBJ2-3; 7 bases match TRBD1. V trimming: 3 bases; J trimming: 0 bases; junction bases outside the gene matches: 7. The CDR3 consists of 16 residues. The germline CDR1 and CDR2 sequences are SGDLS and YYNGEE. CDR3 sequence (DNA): TGTGCCAGCAGCGACCCGGACAGGCGTAGCACAGATACGCAGTATTTT. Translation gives CASSDPDRRSTDTQYF.

In DNA form, the CDR3 reads TGTGCCAGCAGCATTTCCACTAGCGGGGGATACAATGAGCAGTTCTTC. Translated: CASSISTSGGYNEQFF. V usage is TRBV7-3 and J usage is TRBJ2-1, with 11 positions matching TRBD2. Germline V gene lookup returns CDR1 SGHTA and CDR2 FQGTGA. V lost 5 bases and J lost 4; bases outside the gene matches: 7. The CDR3 sequence is 16 residues long.

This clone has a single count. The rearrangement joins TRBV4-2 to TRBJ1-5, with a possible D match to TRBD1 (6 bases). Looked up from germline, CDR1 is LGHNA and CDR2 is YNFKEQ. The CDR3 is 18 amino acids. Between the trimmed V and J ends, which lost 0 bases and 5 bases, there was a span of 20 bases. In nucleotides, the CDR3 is TGTGCCAGCAGCCAAGAGTTTGCCCCGACAGGTGCGTATCAGCCCCAGCATTTT. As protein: CASSQEFAPTGAYQPQHF.

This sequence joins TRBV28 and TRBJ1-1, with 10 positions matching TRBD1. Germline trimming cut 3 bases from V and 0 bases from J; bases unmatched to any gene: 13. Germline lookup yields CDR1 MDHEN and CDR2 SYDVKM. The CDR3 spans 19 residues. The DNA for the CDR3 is TGTGCCAGCAGTTTCTCTAATCTTCGGGACAGGGGATTGAACACTGAAGCTTTCTTT. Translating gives CASSFSNLRDRGLNTEAFF.

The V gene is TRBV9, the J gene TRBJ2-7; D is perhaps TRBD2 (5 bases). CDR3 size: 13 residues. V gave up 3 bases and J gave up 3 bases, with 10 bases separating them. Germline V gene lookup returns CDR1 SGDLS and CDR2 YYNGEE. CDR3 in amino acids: CASSAGVYYEQYF. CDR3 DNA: TGTGCCAGCAGCGCCGGGGTTTACTACGAGCAGTACTTC. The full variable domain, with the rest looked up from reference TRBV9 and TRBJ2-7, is DSGVTQTPKHLITATGQRVTLRCSPRSGDLSVYWYQQSLDQGLQFLIQYYNGEERAKGNILERFSAQQFPDLHSELNLSSLELGDSALYFCASSAGVYYEQYFGPGTRLTVT.

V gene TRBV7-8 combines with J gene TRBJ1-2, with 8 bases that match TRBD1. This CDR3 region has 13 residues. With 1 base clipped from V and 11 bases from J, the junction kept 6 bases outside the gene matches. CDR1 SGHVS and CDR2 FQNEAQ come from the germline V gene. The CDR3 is CASSLGGDRRYTF. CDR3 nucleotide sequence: TGTGCCAGCAGCTTAGGTGGGGACAGGAGATACACCTTC. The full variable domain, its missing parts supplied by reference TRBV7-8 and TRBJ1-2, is GAGVSQSPRYKVAKRGQDVALRCDPISGHVSLFWYQQALGQGPEFLTYFQNEAQLDKSGLPSDRFFAERPEGSVSTLKIQRTQQEDSAVYLCASSLGGDRRYTFGSGTRLTVV.

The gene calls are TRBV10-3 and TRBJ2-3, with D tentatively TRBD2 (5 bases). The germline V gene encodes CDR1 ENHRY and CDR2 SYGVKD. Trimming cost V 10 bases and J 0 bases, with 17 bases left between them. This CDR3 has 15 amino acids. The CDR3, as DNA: TGTGCCACCGCCGGGTCTAGCCCCAGCACAGATACGCAGTATTTT. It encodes CATAGSSPSTDTQYF.

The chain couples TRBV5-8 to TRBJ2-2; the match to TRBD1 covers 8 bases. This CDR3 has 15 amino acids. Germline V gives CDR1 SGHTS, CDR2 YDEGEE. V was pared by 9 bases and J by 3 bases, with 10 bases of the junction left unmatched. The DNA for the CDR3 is TGTGCCACCACCCGCCGGACAGGGCACACCGGGGAGCTGTTTTTT. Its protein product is CATTRRTGHTGELFF.

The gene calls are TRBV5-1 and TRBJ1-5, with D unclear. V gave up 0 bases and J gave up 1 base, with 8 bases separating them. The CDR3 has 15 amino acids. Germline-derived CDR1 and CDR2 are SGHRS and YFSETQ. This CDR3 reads CASSLEDSSNQPQHF. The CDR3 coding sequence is TGCGCCAGCAGCTTGGAGGACTCAAGCAATCAGCCCCAGCATTTT.

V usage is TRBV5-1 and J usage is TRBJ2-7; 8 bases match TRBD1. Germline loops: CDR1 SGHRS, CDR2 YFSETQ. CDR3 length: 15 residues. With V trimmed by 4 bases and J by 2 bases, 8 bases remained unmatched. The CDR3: CASSDGQGVPYEQYF. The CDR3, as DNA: TGCGCCAGCAGCGACGGACAGGGCGTTCCCTACGAGCAGTACTTC. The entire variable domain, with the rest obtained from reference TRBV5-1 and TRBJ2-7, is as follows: KAGVTQTPRYLIKTRGQQVTLSCSPISGHRSVSWYQQTPGQGLQFLFEYFSETQRNKGNFPGRFSGRQFSNSRSEMNVSTLELGDSALYLCASSDGQGVPYEQYFGPGTRLTVT.

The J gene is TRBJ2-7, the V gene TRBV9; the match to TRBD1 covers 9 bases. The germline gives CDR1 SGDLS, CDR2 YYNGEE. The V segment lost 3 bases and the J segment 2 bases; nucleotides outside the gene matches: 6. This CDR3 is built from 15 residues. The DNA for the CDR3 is TGTGCCAGCAGCGCGACAGGACAGGGGACCTACGAGCAGTACTTC. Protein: CASSATGQGTYEQYF.

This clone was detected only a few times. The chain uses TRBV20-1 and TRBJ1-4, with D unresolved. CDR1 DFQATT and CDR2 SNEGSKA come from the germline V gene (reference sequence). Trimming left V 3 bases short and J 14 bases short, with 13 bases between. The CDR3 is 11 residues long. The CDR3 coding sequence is TGCAGTGCTAGTCATGGGCTCAACCTGTTTTTT. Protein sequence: CSASHGLNLFF.

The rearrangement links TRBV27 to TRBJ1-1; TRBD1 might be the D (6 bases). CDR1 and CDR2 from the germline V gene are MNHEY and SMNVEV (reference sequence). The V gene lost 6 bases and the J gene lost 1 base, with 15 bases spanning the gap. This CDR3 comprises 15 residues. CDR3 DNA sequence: TGTGCCAGCAGACTTGGGGGGGCTTGGAACACTGAAGCTTTCTTT. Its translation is CASRLGGAWNTEAFF.

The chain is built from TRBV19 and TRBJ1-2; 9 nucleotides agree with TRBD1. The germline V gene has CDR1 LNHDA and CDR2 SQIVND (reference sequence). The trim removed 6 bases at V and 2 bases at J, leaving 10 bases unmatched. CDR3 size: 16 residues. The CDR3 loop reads CASSYIQGALNYGYTF. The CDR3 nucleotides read TGTGCCAGTAGCTATATACAGGGGGCATTAAACTATGGCTACACCTTC.

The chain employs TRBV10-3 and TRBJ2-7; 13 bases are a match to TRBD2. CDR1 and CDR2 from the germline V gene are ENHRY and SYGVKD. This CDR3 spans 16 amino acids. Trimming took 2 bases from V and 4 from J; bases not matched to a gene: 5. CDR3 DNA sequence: TGTGCCATCAGTGAGGGGGGACTAGCGGGACGTTACGAGCAGTACTTC. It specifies CAISEGGLAGRYEQYF.

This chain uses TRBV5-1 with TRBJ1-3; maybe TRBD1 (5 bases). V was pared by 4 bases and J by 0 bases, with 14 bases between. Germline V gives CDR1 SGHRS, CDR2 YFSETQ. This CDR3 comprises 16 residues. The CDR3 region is CASSPGGGLSGNTIYF. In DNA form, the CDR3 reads TGCGCCAGCAGCCCCGGGGGAGGACTCTCTGGAAACACCATATATTTT.

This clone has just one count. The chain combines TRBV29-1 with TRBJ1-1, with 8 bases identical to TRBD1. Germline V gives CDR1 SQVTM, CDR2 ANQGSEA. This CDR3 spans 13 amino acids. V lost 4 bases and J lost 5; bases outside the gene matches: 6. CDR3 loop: CSVGQGLGTEAFF. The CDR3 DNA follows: TGCAGCGTTGGACAGGGGTTGGGAACTGAAGCTTTCTTT.

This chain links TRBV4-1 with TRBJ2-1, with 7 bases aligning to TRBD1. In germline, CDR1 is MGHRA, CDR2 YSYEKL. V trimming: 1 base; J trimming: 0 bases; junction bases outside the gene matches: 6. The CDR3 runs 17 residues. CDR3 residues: CASSQVARDSSYNEQFF. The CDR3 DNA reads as TGCGCCAGCAGCCAAGTGGCCCGGGACAGCTCCTACAATGAGCAGTTCTTC.

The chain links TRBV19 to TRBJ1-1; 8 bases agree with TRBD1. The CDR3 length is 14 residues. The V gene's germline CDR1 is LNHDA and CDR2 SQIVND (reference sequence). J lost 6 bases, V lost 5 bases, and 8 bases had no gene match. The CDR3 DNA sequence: TGTGCCAGTAGTGGCTTCAGGGGGCGTGCTGAAGCTTTCTTT. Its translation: CASSGFRGRAEAFF.